The clone carrying this T cell receptor beta chain occurred many times. Its antigen is unidentified. The sample's time point: sample taken at primary tumor resection. Whole RNA, isolated from tumor, nontumor lung or frozen PBMC, was sequenced without prior sorting. These data originate in a study of spatial heterogeneity in lung cancer. Turning to the study itself: Alpha-chain sequences were detected in numbers that were consistently lower than beta-chain sequences. In the raw reads, each unique TCR and UMI combination was present more than ten times on average.

Notes on the study in general: In blood, ubiquitous expanded tumor TCRs appeared more at resection than follow-up.

V was pared by 0 bases and J by 5 bases, with 7 bases between. The CDR3 has 14 residues. Germline CDR1 reads LNHNV; CDR2 reads YYDKDF (reference sequence). Each molecule of TCR cDNA was tagged with one unique molecular identifier. One entry per CDR3 protein, called by TCRdb with MiXCR from the 5' RACE reads. Here the sample spans about 14,000 distinct CDR3 sequences, around a tenth being singletons. The sequence was obtained from a male donor with early-stage non-small cell lung cancer. The rearrangement uses TRBV15 and TRBJ2-2; tentatively, D is TRBD2 (5 bases). The source material was PBMCs, sampled at surgery. The CDR3 region is CATSRDPGTGELFF. The CDR3 region has the DNA TGTGCCACCAGCAGAGATCCGGGGACCGGGGAGCTGTTTTTT.